This paragraph covers one T cell receptor (beta chain) sequence. These data are taken from a study of blood T cell repertoires in COVID-19. About the research overall: T cells, B-cell-depleted T cells, or PBMCs provided the cDNA or gDNA that served as material.

Per the original data handling: How many nucleated cells were present was estimated from reference gene primer amplification. Assay: immunoSEQ multiplex PCR; the TCRdb copy retains only in-frame clones and omits some. Clonal size and the V and J genes are those of that table, whereas D and trimming came from the DNA. The table shows roughly 440,000 clones, with roughly 88% occurring only once. This CDR3 is built from 16 residues. Germline-derived CDR1 and CDR2 are MNHEY and SVGAGI. Trimming pared 4 bases from V and 4 bases from J, leaving 19 bases between. The chain joins TRBV6-5 to TRBJ1-2; D remains unclear. The source material was peripheral blood. This TCR was recovered from a woman in her forties or fifties with COVID-19, enrolled during active disease. The CDR3 sequence is CASSSGSDAALYGYTF. The CDR3 DNA reads TGTGCCAGCAGTTCGGGATCTGATGCAGCCCTCTATGGCTACACCTTC.